This record covers a single TCR beta chain. This entry comes from a study of blood T cell repertoires in COVID-19. V shed 8 bases, J shed 7 bases, and the junction held 9 bases outside the gene matches. CDR1 MNHNY and CDR2 SVGAGI come from the germline V gene (reference sequence). The CDR3 covers 14 residues. Produced via immunoSEQ multiplex PCR; TCRdb's table is partial and in-frame only. This sample yields about 36,000 clones, of which 70% to 90% are seen a single time; roughly 14% belongs to the top ten. The TCR was taken from a human donor in a cohort sampled during active COVID-19. Sequenced input: peripheral blood. The V gene is TRBV6-6, the J gene TRBJ1-2; 11 bases agree with TRBD1. The CDR3: CASGKDRGQVGYTF. The CDR3 nucleotides are TGTGCCAGCGGCAAGGACAGGGGGCAGGTTGGCTACACCTTC.